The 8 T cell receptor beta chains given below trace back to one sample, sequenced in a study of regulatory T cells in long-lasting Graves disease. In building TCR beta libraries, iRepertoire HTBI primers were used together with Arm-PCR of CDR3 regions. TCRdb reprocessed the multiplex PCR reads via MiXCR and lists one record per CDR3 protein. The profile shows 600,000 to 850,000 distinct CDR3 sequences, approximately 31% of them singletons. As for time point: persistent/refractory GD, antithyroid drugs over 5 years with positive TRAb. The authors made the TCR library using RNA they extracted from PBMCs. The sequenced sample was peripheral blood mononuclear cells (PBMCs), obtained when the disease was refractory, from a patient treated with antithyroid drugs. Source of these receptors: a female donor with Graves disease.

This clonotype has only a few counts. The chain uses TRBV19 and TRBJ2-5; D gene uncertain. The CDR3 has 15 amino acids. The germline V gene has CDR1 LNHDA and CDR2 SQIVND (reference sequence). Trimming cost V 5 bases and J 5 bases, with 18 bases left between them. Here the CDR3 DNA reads TGTGCCAGTAGTCCCACCTCGAGAGCGCGGGAGACCCAGTACTTC. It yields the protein CASSPTSRARETQYF.

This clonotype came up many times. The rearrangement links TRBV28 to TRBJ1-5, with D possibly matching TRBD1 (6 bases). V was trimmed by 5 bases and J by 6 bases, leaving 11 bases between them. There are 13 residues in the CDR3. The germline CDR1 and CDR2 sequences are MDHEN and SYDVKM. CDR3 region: CASSTQGPQPQHF. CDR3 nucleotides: TGTGCCAGCAGTACTCAGGGGCCTCAGCCCCAGCATTTT.

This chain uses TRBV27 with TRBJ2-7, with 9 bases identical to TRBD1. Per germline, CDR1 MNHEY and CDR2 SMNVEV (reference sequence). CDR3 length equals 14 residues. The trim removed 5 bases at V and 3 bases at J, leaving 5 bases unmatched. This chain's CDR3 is CASSPRDRDYEQYF. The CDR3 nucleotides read TGTGCCAGCAGTCCCCGGGACAGGGACTACGAGCAGTACTTC.

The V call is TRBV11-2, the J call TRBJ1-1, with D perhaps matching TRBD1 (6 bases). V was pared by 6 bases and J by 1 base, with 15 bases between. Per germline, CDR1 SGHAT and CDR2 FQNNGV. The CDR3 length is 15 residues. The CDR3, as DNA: TGTGCCAGCAGACCACCGGGGGGCAGGAACACTGAAGCTTTCTTT. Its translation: CASRPPGGRNTEAFF.

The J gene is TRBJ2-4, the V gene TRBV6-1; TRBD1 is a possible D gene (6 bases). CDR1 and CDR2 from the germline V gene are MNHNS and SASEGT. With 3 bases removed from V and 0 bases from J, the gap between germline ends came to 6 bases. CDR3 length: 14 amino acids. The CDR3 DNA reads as TGTGCCAGCAGTGAGGACAGAGCCAAAAACATTCAGTACTTC. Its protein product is CASSEDRAKNIQYF.

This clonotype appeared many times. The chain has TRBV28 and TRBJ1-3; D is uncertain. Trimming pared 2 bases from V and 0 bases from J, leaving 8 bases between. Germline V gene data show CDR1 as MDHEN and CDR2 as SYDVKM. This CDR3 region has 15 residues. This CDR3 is CASSLLPVSGNTIYF. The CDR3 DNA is TGTGCCAGCAGTTTACTCCCAGTCTCTGGAAACACCATATATTTT.

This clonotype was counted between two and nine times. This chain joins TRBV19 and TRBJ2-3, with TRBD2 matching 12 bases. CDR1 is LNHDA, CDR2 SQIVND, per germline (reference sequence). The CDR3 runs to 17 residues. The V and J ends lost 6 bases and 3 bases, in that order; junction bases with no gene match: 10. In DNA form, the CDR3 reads TGTGCCAGTAGCCCCTTTAGAGGGACTAGCGGGACAGATACGCAGTATTTT. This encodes CASSPFRGTSGTDTQYF.

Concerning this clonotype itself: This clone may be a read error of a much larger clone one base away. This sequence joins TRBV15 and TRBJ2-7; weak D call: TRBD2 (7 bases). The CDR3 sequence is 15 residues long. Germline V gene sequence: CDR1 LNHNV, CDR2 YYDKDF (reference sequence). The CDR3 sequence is CATSSPQTGGYEQHF. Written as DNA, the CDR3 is TGTGCCACCAGCAGTCCGCAGACGGGGGGCTACGAGCAGCACTTC.